This TCR beta chain is from a study of T cell responses to AZD1222 COVID-19 vaccine. Whole-study findings and limits: All repertoire sampling was performed exclusively after the peak T cell response.

This CDR3 contains 15 residues. Per the germline V gene, CDR1 is LGHNA and CDR2 is YNFKEQ. Unmatched junction bases numbered 8, after V lost 4 bases and J lost 5 bases. Remarks on this clone: What it binds is unknown.

The repertoire was sequenced with immunoSEQ multiplex PCR; TCRdb's copy has only in-frame clones and lacks some. The sample lists about 130,000 clones, more than 85% occurring once. This receptor was obtained from an adult in good health. This chain links TRBV4-2 with TRBJ1-5; 7 nucleotides agree with TRBD1. The material was peripheral blood, obtained on day 0 of AZD1222 vaccination. CDR3 region: CASSPHDRADQPQHF. CDR3 sequence (DNA): TGTGCCAGCAGCCCCCACGACAGGGCGGATCAGCCCCAGCATTTT.